This T cell receptor beta chain was captured in a study of blood T cell repertoires in COVID-19. Looking at the study overall: From the United States, Italy and Spain came samples of acute and convalescent COVID-19. T cells, B-cell-depleted T cells, or PBMCs provided the cDNA or gDNA that served as material.

Authors' methods: Amplification of reference gene primers provided the estimated nucleated cell counts. Sequencing used immunoSEQ multiplex PCR; TCRdb keeps in-frame clones, though not all of them. V, J and clone size are those of that table, while D and trimming were read from the DNA. The table records around 200,000 clones, approximately 91% of them present only once. Deletions cut 3 bases from V and 0 bases from J, with 12 bases between. The CDR3 loop spans 15 amino acids. CDR1 is MGHDK, CDR2 SYGVNS, per germline. This clone was observed once. Input material: peripheral blood. The chain employs TRBV25-1 and TRBJ2-7; tentative D call: TRBD2 (6 bases). The source is a man in his late teens or twenties with active or convalescent COVID-19. The CDR3 protein is CASSDRDSPSYEQYF. As DNA, the CDR3 is TGTGCCAGCAGTGACCGGGACTCCCCCTCCTACGAGCAGTACTTC.